Following are 32 T cell receptor beta chains from one sample sequenced in a study of T cell repertoires and HLA-DP antigens. HeLa cells expressing allogeneic DPB1 restimulated the roughly 15-day-expanded CD4+ cells for 20 to 25 h. Retrovirally transduced HeLa cells with HLA-DPA1/DPB1, HLA-DM, invariant chain and CD80 served as stimulators. Only in-frame clones appear in the TCRdb table, and some are missing; sequencing was by immunoSEQ multiplex PCR. This table has about 2,300 clones, about 76% appearing once. Sequenced sample: CD137- CD4+ T cells from cultured PBMCs. These receptors originate from a man aged 60 to 75 in good health and CMV-seronegative.

V is TRBV7-9 and J is TRBJ1-1, with D unclear. V was cut by 1 base and J by 6 bases, with 9 bases left in between. The CDR3 has 13 amino acids. CDR1 is SEHNR, CDR2 FQNEAQ, per germline (reference sequence). CDR3 DNA: TGTGCCAGCAGCTTAGAAAGAGGGTCTGAAGCTTTCTTT. Its translation is CASSLERGSEAFF.

V and J are TRBV7-3 and TRBJ1-5; no reliable D call. V was pared by 1 base and J by 2 bases, with 6 bases between. Germline V gene data show CDR1 as SGHTA and CDR2 as FQGTGA. The CDR3 loop spans 14 amino acids. DNA for the CDR3: TGTGCCAGCAGCTTAATGTTTGGCAATCAGCCCCAGCATTTT. Amino acid sequence: CASSLMFGNQPQHF. The full variable domain, rest sourced from reference TRBV7-3 and TRBJ1-5, is GAGVSQTPSNKVTEKGKYVELRCDPISGHTALYWYRQSLGQGPEFLIYFQGTGAADDSGLPNDRFFAVRPEGSVSTLKIQRTERGDSAVYLCASSLMFGNQPQHFGDGTRLSIL.

The V gene is TRBV2, the J gene TRBJ2-7, with TRBD1 identical over 9 bases. The CDR3 sequence is 13 residues long. Looked up from germline, CDR1 is SNHLY and CDR2 is FYNNEI. The V segment lost 6 bases and the J segment 6 bases; nucleotides outside the gene matches: 6. CDR3 protein: CASRGDRAAEQYF. Written as DNA, the CDR3 is TGTGCCAGCAGGGGGGACAGGGCAGCCGAGCAGTACTTC.

The CDR3 sequence: CASSRTVSGNTIYF. The CDR3 coding sequence is TGTGCCAGCAGTCGGACAGTCTCTGGAAACACCATATATTTT. V is TRBV6-5 and J is TRBJ1-3; D might be TRBD1 (6 bases). CDR3 size: 14 residues. Trimming removed 5 bases from V and 0 bases from J, with 8 bases in between. Germline CDR1 MNHEY, CDR2 SVGAGI.

This clone showed up just once. This chain joins TRBV9 and TRBJ2-7; 10 bases are a match to TRBD1. J was trimmed by 9 bases and V by 0 bases; bases with no gene match: 6. This CDR3 is built from 14 residues. Germline V lookup: CDR1 SGDLS, CDR2 YYNGEE. The CDR3 loop is CASSVEGQGHGQYF. Written as DNA, the CDR3 is TGTGCCAGCAGCGTAGAGGGACAGGGGCACGGGCAGTACTTC.

The J gene is TRBJ1-5, the V gene TRBV7-2; D unclear. V shed 3 bases and J shed 0 bases, with 9 bases lying between them. The CDR3 spans 15 residues. CDR1 is SGHTA, CDR2 FQGNSA, per germline. CDR3 nucleotides: TGTGCCAGCAGCTTGGACGGATTTAGCAATCAGCCCCAGCATTTT. Protein product: CASSLDGFSNQPQHF.

V is TRBV2 and J is TRBJ2-5; 7 nucleotides match TRBD2. The CDR3 covers 14 residues. In germline, CDR1 is SNHLY, CDR2 FYNNEI. The ends lost 6 bases at V and 5 bases at J; junction bases unmatched: 9. The CDR3 spells CASSRERGFETQYF. DNA for the CDR3: TGTGCCAGCAGCCGCGAGCGGGGCTTCGAGACCCAGTACTTC.

This clone was seen more than once but under ten times. The chain combines TRBV7-9 with TRBJ2-2; D uncertain. Between the trimmed V and J ends, which lost 1 base and 4 bases, there was a span of 10 bases. In germline, CDR1 is SEHNR, CDR2 FQNEAQ (reference sequence). The CDR3 loop spans 15 amino acids. The chain's CDR3 is CASSLGQGPTGELFF. DNA of the CDR3: TGTGCCAGCAGCTTAGGGCAAGGGCCCACCGGGGAGCTGTTTTTT.

Written as DNA, the CDR3 is TGTGCCAGCTCACGAATACAGGGGGCCACTGAAGCTTTCTTT. This sequence encodes CASSRIQGATEAFF. V is TRBV18 and J is TRBJ1-1; 9 bases line up with TRBD1. Germline CDR1 and CDR2: KGHSH and LQKENI. There are 14 residues in the CDR3. V dropped 4 bases and J dropped 4; count of bases not matched to a gene: 4.

This clone was seen once. The CDR3 nucleotides read TGTGCCAGCAGCGAGAGGGGAGCTGAAGCTTTCTTT. Protein product: CASSERGAEAFF. This rearrangement joins TRBV7-9 to TRBJ1-1, with D maybe TRBD1 (5 bases). The CDR3 consists of 12 residues. V shed 5 bases and J shed 6 bases, with 10 bases lying between them. Germline CDR1 is SEHNR and CDR2 is FQNEAQ (reference sequence).

The genes are TRBV7-2 and TRBJ2-3, with 7 positions matching TRBD1. The CDR3 loop spans 13 amino acids. Germline lookup yields CDR1 SGHTA and CDR2 FQGNSA. Trimming removed 6 bases from V and 5 bases from J; junction bases left unmatched: 5. CDR3 loop: CASSRHRGDTQYF. The CDR3 DNA reads as TGTGCCAGCAGTCGTCACAGGGGAGATACGCAGTATTTT.

This chain connects TRBV7-3 to TRBJ2-3, with 13 bases lining up with TRBD2. The V gene end was trimmed by 5 bases and the J gene end by 5 bases; junction bases not matched to a gene: 7. Germline V gives CDR1 SGHTA, CDR2 FQGTGA. CDR3 size: 16 residues. Here the CDR3 DNA reads TGTGCCAGCAGCCCCGGACTAGCGGGAGTTAGAGATACGCAGTATTTT. Its protein is CASSPGLAGVRDTQYF.

V gene TRBV6-5 combines with J gene TRBJ1-2, with D uncertain. The CDR3 covers 13 residues. CDR1 and CDR2 from the germline V gene are MNHEY and SVGAGI. The V gene lost 6 bases and the J gene lost 0 bases, with 8 bases spanning the gap. The CDR3 bases are TGTGCCAGCAGCCGCGGAGCTAACTATGGCTACACCTTC. Protein: CASSRGANYGYTF.

V is TRBV5-1 and J is TRBJ1-4; no reliable D call. Germline V lookup: CDR1 SGHRS, CDR2 YFSETQ. The CDR3 sequence is 15 residues long. The V gene lost 0 bases and the J gene lost 0 bases, with 6 bases spanning the gap. The CDR3 sequence: CASSLAGATNEKLFF. The CDR3, as DNA: TGCGCCAGCAGCTTGGCCGGGGCAACTAATGAAAAACTGTTTTTT.

This chain links TRBV2 with TRBJ2-6, with no clear D. Trimming took off 2 bases at V and 2 bases at J, with 4 bases between the two ends. The CDR3 consists of 14 residues. The germline V gene encodes CDR1 SNHLY and CDR2 FYNNEI. The CDR3 sequence is CASSENTGANVLTF. The CDR3 region has the DNA TGTGCCAGCAGTGAAAATACTGGGGCCAACGTCCTGACTTTC. Based on the CDR3 plus reference TRBV2 and TRBJ2-6, the full variable domain is EPEVTQTPSHQVTQMGQEVILRCVPISNHLYFYWYRQILGQKVEFLVSFYNNEISEKSEIFDDQFSVERPDGSNFTLKIRSTKLEDSAMYFCASSENTGANVLTFGAGSRLTVL.

This clone was seen a few times. V gene TRBV7-3 combines with J gene TRBJ2-2, with D hard to call. The CDR3 totals 12 residues. From germline, CDR1 is SGHTA and CDR2 FQGTGA. Trimming took 3 bases from V and 8 from J, leaving 7 bases between them. The CDR3, as DNA: TGTGCCAGCAGCTTTTCACTTGGGGAGCTGTTTTTT. Translated: CASSFSLGELFF.

The chain couples TRBV7-6 to TRBJ2-1; 9 bases match TRBD1. CDR1 SGHVS and CDR2 FNYEAQ come from the germline V gene. V lost 5 bases, J lost 7 bases, and 9 bases stayed unmatched. The CDR3 is 15 residues long. Here the CDR3 reads CASSARGTGWNEQFF. The DNA for the CDR3 is TGTGCCAGCAGCGCAAGAGGGACAGGGTGGAATGAGCAGTTCTTC.

This clone is labeled as medium-sized. The V gene is TRBV7-9, the J gene TRBJ2-5; 12 bases are shared with TRBD2. From germline, CDR1 is SEHNR and CDR2 FQNEAQ (reference sequence). Trimming at V came to 0 bases and at J to 4 bases, leaving 3 bases not matched to a gene. The CDR3 has 16 amino acids. The CDR3 sequence: CASSLAVLAGGETQYF. The DNA for the CDR3 is TGTGCCAGCAGCTTAGCAGTACTAGCGGGGGGAGAGACCCAGTACTTC.

By frequency in the sample, this clone is large (0.1 to 1%). The chain is built from TRBV6-6 and TRBJ1-2; no definite D call. Germline CDR1 reads MNHNY; CDR2 reads SVGAGI (reference sequence). With 6 bases removed from V and 0 bases from J, the gap between germline ends came to 8 bases. The CDR3 has 13 residues. CDR3 nucleotide sequence: TGTGCCAGCAGCCGCGGAGCTAACTATGGCTACACCTTC. It translates to CASSRGANYGYTF.

CDR3 coding DNA: TGTGCCAGCAGCCCCAGTGGGGGGACAGGGCGATACAATGAGCAGTTCTTC. This codes for CASSPSGGTGRYNEQFF. The gene calls are TRBV7-3 and TRBJ2-1; 9 bases agree with TRBD1. The junction had 12 bases not matched to a gene; V was cut back by 5 bases and J by 4 bases. Germline CDR1 SGHTA, CDR2 FQGTGA. The CDR3 is made up of 17 amino acids.

The V gene is TRBV5-6, the J gene TRBJ2-7; D is undetermined. Looked up from germline, CDR1 is SGHDT and CDR2 is YYEEEE. The CDR3 consists of 15 residues. The V and J ends lost 1 base and 6 bases respectively, with 17 bases between them. The CDR3 DNA follows: TGTGCCAGCAGCTTGAGGGCAGGCCGGCGGATCGAGCAGTACGTC. Translated, it gives CASSLRAGRRIEQYV.

This chain joins TRBV11-2 and TRBJ2-2; D is ambiguous. With 5 bases removed from V and 0 bases from J, the gap between germline ends came to 10 bases. The V gene's germline CDR1 is SGHAT and CDR2 FQNNGV. The CDR3 length is 15 residues. DNA for the CDR3: TGTGCCAGCAGCCCCTTGTACTCGAACACCGGGGAGCTGTTTTTT. Translation: CASSPLYSNTGELFF.

The V gene is TRBV9, the J gene TRBJ2-1, with D perhaps matching TRBD2 (6 bases). This CDR3 is 14 amino acids long. From germline, CDR1 is SGDLS and CDR2 YYNGEE. V was cut by 0 bases and J by 5 bases, with 9 bases left in between. CDR3 DNA sequence: TGTGCCAGCAGCGTAGTCGGGAGCAACAATGAGCAGTTCTTC. Its translation: CASSVVGSNNEQFF. Together with reference TRBV9 and TRBJ2-1, the CDR3 gives the full variable domain: DSGVTQTPKHLITATGQRVTLRCSPRSGDLSVYWYQQSLDQGLQFLIQYYNGEERAKGNILERFSAQQFPDLHSELNLSSLELGDSALYFCASSVVGSNNEQFFGPGTRLTVL.

This clone was observed a few times. The chain employs TRBV7-4 and TRBJ1-2; TRBD1 is a possible D gene (5 bases). Germline CDR1 is SGHVT and CDR2 is SQSDAQ. The CDR3 totals 14 residues. Trimming took off 2 bases at V and 6 bases at J, with 13 bases between the two ends. The CDR3 DNA reads as TGTGCCAGCAGCTTATTGTCCAGGGTTAATGGCTACACCTTC. Translation gives CASSLLSRVNGYTF.

V usage is TRBV4-3 and J usage is TRBJ2-3, with a possible D match to TRBD2 (6 bases). CDR1 and CDR2 from the germline V gene are LGHNA and YSLEER. The V end lost 0 bases, the J end lost 3 bases, and 16 bases lay between the germline ends. The CDR3 totals 17 residues. CDR3 sequence (DNA): TGCGCCAGCAGCCAAGATGTCTCCGGGAGTCTAACAGATACGCAGTATTTT. It encodes CASSQDVSGSLTDTQYF.

The V and J genes are TRBV6-5 and TRBJ2-5; D possibly corresponds to TRBD2 (7 bases). The V and J ends lost 2 bases and 4 bases respectively, with 11 bases between them. The germline gives CDR1 MNHEY, CDR2 SVGAGI. CDR3 length: 14 residues. The CDR3 loop reads CASSYGGAAETQYF. The CDR3 DNA is TGTGCCAGCAGTTACGGGGGGGCCGCAGAGACCCAGTACTTC.

In DNA, the CDR3 is TGTGCCAGCACGAAGGGGGCGGTGTACAATGAGCAGTTCTTC. Translated, it gives CASTKGAVYNEQFF. The rearrangement links TRBV7-2 to TRBJ2-1, with TRBD1 identical over 7 bases. The junction had 7 bases not matched to a gene; V was cut back by 7 bases and J by 4 bases. The length of the CDR3 is 14 residues. Per the germline V gene, CDR1 is SGHTA and CDR2 is FQGNSA.

This clone was picked up one time. V and J are TRBV7-2 and TRBJ2-1; D is uncertain. The ends were cut back, 5 bases at V and 0 bases at J, with 11 bases in the middle. This CDR3 has 15 amino acids. The V gene's germline CDR1 is SGHTA and CDR2 FQGNSA. The CDR3 sequence is CASSHARVSYNEQFF. CDR3 coding DNA: TGTGCCAGCAGCCACGCCAGAGTCTCCTACAATGAGCAGTTCTTC.

This clone was recorded a few times. The genes are TRBV7-2 and TRBJ2-7; perhaps D is TRBD1 or TRBD2 (5 bases each). CDR3 size: 15 residues. Trimming left V 3 bases short and J 0 bases short, with 12 bases between. Germline V gene lookup returns CDR1 SGHTA and CDR2 FQGNSA. The CDR3 region is CASSLGPRSSYEQYF. The CDR3 DNA is TGTGCCAGCAGCTTGGGACCGAGGAGCTCCTACGAGCAGTACTTC.

The table lists this clone with a few counts. V and J are TRBV11-2 and TRBJ1-4; D gene ambiguous. V shed 1 base and J shed 8 bases, with 2 bases lying between them. Germline V gives CDR1 SGHAT, CDR2 FQNNGV. The CDR3 consists of 11 residues. The CDR3 spells CASSLGEKLFF. In nucleotides, the CDR3 is TGTGCCAGCAGCTTAGGGGAAAAACTGTTTTTT.

The chain couples TRBV2 to TRBJ1-2; D is perhaps TRBD1 (5 bases). Trimming removed 3 bases at V and 6 bases at J, with 11 bases between. Germline CDR1 is SNHLY and CDR2 is FYNNEI. The CDR3 length is 13 residues. Written as DNA, the CDR3 is TGTGCCAGCAGTGAGCCAGGGAGACATGGCTACACCTTC. This encodes CASSEPGRHGYTF.

The V and J genes are TRBV18 and TRBJ2-7; D not certain. The CDR3 runs 12 residues. Germline V gives CDR1 KGHSH, CDR2 LQKENI. The V gene lost 1 base and the J gene lost 6 bases, with 7 bases spanning the gap. CDR3 coding DNA: TGTGCCAGCTCACCACGAGAGGCCGAGCAGTACTTC. Protein: CASSPREAEQYF.